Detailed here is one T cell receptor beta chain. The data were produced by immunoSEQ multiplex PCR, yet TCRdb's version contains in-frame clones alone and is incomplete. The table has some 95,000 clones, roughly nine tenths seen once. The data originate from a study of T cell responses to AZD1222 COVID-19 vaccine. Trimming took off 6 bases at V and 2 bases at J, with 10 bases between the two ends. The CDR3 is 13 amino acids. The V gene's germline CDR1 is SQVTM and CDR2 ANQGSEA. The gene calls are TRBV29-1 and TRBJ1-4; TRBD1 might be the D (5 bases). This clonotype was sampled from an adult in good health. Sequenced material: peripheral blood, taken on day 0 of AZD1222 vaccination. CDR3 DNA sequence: TGCAGCGTGAAAGACAGTACTAATGAAAAACTGTTTTTT. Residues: CSVKDSTNEKLFF.